The following is a TCR beta chain sequence with its context. Its antigen remains unknown. The diagnostic basis comprised clinical symptoms, serum thyroxine and TRAb, thyroid ultrasound and orbital computed tomography. The sample belongs to a study of T cells in Graves' hyperthyroidism and ophthalmopathy. Study-wide points: Ophthalmopathy prediction by the model preceded onset by a median roughly 6 months. Appearing also in blood were most of the thyroid clonotypes expanded above 0.001.

CDR1 is MNHEY, CDR2 SVGAGI, per germline. The CDR3 extends over 13 amino acids. V dropped 5 bases and J dropped 7 bases, with 15 bases sitting between them. The investigators amplified TCR beta CDR3 regions from RNA transcripts. In the first-round RT-PCR of the TCR CDR3, the HTBI primer set was used. MiXCR, run by TCRdb on the multiplex PCR reads, gives a single entry per CDR3 protein. The sample lists hundreds of thousands of distinct CDR3 sequences; about 45% were seen once. V gene TRBV6-5 combines with J gene TRBJ2-7; D perhaps matches TRBD2 (6 bases). The TCR was taken from a woman between 18 and 29 years old with Graves' hyperthyroidism. The source material was peripheral blood or thyroid tissue (not recorded which). The CDR3 coding sequence is TGTGCCAGCAGTCTCCCGAGTGGGGGGGAGCAGTACTTC. This gives the protein CASSLPSGGEQYF.